This entry concerns a single TCR beta chain. Antigen unknown. CDR1 is SGHNT, CDR2 YYREEE, per germline (reference sequence). The V gene lost 3 bases and the J gene lost 3 bases, with 9 bases spanning the gap. The CDR3 runs to 13 residues. All donors participated as healthy donors of bone marrow. The data were taken from a study of cytomegalovirus exposure and HLA in healthy donors. About the research overall: An earlier analysis found 117 million unique TCR beta sequences from 150 million to 200 million T cells. Among the 300 to 450 genotyped donors, less than 85% were placed in the Caucasian-associated ancestry cluster. Study results and caveats: It was reported in a later analysis that an Asian-associated ancestry cluster showed fewer N-insertions than the 666-donor mean.

In the PCR, 60 Vbeta and 13 Jbeta primers were used. Profiled with immunoSEQ multiplex PCR; TCRdb holds only in-frame clones, not every one. The sample consists of 75,000 to 95,000 clones, approximately 90% of them appearing once. The sample consisted of PBMCs. The clonotype was recovered from a man between 18 and 29 years old in good health and CMV-seronegative. The J gene is TRBJ1-1, the V gene TRBV5-4, with D unclear. The CDR3 DNA reads TGTGCCAGCAGCTCGCGCCCGGACACTGAAGCTTTCTTT. This codes for CASSSRPDTEAFF.